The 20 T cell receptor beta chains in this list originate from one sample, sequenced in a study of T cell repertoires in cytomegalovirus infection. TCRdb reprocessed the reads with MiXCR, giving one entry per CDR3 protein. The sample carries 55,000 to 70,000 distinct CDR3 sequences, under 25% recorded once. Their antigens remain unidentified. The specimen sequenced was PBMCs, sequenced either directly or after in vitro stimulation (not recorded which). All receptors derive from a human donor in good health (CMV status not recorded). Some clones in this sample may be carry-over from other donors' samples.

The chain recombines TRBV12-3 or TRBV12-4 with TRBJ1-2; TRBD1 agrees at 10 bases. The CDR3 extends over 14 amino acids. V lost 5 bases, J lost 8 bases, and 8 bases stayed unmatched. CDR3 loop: CASSTTGTGVGYTF. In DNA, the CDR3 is TGTGCCAGCAGTACTACCGGGACAGGGGTAGGCTACACCTTC.

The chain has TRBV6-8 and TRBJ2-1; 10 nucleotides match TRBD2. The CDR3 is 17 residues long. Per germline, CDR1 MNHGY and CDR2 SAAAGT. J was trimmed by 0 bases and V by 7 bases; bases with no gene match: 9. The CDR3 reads CASKGSGRPHSYNEQFF. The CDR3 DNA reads TGTGCCAGCAAGGGTAGCGGGAGGCCCCACTCCTACAATGAGCAGTTCTTC.

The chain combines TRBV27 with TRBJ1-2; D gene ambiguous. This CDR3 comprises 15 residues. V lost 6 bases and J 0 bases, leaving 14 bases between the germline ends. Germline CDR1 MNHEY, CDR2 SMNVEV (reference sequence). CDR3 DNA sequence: TGTGCCAGCAGCAAGGGCCCTGGAGCTAACTATGGCTACACCTTC. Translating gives CASSKGPGANYGYTF.

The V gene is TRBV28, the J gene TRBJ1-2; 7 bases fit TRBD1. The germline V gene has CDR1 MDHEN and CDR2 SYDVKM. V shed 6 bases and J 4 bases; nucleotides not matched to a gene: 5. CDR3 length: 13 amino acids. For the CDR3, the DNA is TGTGCCAGCAGACAGACAGGGCGCTATGGCTACACCTTC. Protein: CASRQTGRYGYTF.

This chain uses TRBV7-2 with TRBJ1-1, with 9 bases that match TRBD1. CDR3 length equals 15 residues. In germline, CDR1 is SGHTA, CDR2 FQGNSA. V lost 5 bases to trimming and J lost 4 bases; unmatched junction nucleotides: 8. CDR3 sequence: CASSRTGGAITEAFF. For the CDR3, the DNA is TGTGCCAGCAGCCGTACAGGGGGCGCGATCACTGAAGCTTTCTTT.

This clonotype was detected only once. Here the CDR3 reads CASAPRVGEAFF. The CDR3 DNA follows: TGTGCTAGTGCCCCGCGGGTGGGTGAAGCTTTCTTT. The gene calls are TRBV12-5 and TRBJ1-1; D unresolved. CDR1 LGHNT and CDR2 FRNRAP come from the germline V gene. V lost 7 bases to trimming and J lost 7 bases, with 13 bases between them. This CDR3 is built from 12 residues.

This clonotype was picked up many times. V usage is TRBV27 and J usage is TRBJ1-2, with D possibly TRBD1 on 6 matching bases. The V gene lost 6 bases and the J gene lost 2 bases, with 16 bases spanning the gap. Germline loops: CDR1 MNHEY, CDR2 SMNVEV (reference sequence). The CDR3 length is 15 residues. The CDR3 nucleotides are TGTGCCAGCAGCCCCTTTGGACAGCTGAACTATGGCTACACCTTC. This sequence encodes CASSPFGQLNYGYTF.

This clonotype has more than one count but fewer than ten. CDR3 DNA sequence: TGTGCCAGCAGTTTCCGGAGGAGGGGGGAAAAACTGTTTTTT. It yields the protein CASSFRRRGEKLFF. The chain recombines TRBV27 with TRBJ1-4, with a tentative D call TRBD1 (6 bases). CDR3 length equals 14 residues. V was cut by 3 bases and J by 8 bases, with 13 bases left in between. CDR1 MNHEY and CDR2 SMNVEV come from the germline V gene (reference sequence).

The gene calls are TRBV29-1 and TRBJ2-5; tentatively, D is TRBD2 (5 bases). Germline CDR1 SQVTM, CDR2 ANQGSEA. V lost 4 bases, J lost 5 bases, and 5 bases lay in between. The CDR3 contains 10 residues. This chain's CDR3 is CSVGGETQYF. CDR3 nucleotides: TGCAGCGTTGGCGGGGAGACCCAGTACTTC.

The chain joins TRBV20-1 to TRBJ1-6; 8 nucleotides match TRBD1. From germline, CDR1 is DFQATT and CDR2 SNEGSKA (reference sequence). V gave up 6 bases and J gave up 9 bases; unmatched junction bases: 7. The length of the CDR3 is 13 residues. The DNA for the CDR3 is TGCAGTGCCAAAGGACAGGGTGGTTCACCCCTCCACTTT. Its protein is CSAKGQGGSPLHF.

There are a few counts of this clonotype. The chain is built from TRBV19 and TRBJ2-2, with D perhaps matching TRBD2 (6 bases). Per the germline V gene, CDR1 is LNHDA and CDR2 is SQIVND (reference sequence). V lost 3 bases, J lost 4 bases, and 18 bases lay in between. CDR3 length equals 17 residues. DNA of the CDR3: TGTGCCAGTAGTATCGATTACGGGAGACGGTCCACCGGGGAGCTGTTTTTT. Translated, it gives CASSIDYGRRSTGELFF. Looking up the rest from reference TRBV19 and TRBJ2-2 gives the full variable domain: DGGITQSPKYLFRKEGQNVTLSCEQNLNHDAMYWYRQDPGQGLRLIYYSQIVNDFQKGDIAEGYSVSREKKESFPLTVTSAQKNPTAFYLCASSIDYGRRSTGELFFGEGSRLTVL.

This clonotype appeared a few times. The CDR3 DNA follows: TGCAGTGCTAGAGGGCAGCTCAATCAGCCCCAGCATTTT. Translation gives CSARGQLNQPQHF. V and J are TRBV20-1 and TRBJ1-5; D is ambiguous. The CDR3 is 13 residues long. V shed 1 base and J shed 3 bases, with 7 bases lying between them. In germline, CDR1 is DFQATT, CDR2 SNEGSKA (reference sequence).

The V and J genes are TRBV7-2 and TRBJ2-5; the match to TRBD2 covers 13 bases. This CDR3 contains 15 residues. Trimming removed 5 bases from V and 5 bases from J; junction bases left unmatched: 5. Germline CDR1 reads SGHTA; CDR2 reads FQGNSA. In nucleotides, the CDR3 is TGTGCCAGCAGCCCTGGACTAGCGGGAGTTGAGACCCAGTACTTC. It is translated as CASSPGLAGVETQYF.

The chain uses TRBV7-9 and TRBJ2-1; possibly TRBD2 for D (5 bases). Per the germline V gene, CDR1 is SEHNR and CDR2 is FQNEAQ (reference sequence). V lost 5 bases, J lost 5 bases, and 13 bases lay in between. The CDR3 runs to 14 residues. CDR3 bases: TGTGCCAGCAGCCGCGCGCGGGTACACAATGAGCAGTTCTTC. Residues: CASSRARVHNEQFF.

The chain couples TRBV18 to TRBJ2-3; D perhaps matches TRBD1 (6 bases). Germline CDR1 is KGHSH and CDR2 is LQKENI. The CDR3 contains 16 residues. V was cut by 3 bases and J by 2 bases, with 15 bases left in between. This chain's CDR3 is CASSPSTGPFTDTQYF. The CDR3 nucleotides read TGTGCCAGCTCACCCTCCACAGGGCCCTTCACAGATACGCAGTATTTT.

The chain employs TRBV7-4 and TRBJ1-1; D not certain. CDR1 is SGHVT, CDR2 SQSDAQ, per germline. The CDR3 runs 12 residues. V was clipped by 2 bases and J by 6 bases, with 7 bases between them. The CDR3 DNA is TGTGCCAGCAGCTTAAATGACCCTGAAGCTTTCTTT. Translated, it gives CASSLNDPEAFF.

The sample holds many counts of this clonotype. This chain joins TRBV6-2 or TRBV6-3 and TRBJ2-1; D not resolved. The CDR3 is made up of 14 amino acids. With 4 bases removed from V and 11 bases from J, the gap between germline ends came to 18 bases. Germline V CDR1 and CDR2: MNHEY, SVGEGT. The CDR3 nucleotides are TGTGCCAGCAGTTTCTCAACGGATCGCACTAAGCAGTTCTTC. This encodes CASSFSTDRTKQFF.

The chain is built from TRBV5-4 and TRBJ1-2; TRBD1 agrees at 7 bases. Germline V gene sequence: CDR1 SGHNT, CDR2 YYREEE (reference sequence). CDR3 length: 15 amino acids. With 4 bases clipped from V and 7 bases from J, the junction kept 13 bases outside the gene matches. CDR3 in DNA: TGTGCCAGCAGCGCTCCTACAGGGGTTATTCGTGGCTACACCTTC. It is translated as CASSAPTGVIRGYTF.

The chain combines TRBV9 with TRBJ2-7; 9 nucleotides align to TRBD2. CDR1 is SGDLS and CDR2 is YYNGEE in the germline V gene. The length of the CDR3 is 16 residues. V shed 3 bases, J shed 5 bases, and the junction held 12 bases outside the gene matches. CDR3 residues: CASSEELSGRSHEQYF. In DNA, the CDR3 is TGTGCCAGCAGCGAGGAGTTAAGCGGGAGGTCTCACGAGCAGTACTTC.

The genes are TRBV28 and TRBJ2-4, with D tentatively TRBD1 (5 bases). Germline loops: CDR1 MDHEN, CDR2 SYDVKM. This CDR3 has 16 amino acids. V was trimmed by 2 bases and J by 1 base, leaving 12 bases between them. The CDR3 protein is CASSLRGGLAKNIQYF. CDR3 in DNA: TGTGCCAGCAGTTTAAGGGGCGGCCTTGCCAAAAACATTCAGTACTTC.